These 27 T cell receptor beta chains share one sample of origin, sequenced in a study of shared clonotypes between healthy human individuals. Method: immunoSEQ multiplex PCR; TCRdb's copy keeps in-frame clones and lacks some. Seen here are millions of clones, approximately 95% observed once, and the top ten hold about 0.37%. Material for sequencing was naive CD4+ T cells from PBMCs. Subset defined: CD45RA+ positively selected. These receptors were taken from a man aged 18 to 30 in good health. Some clones in this sample may be carry-over from other donors' samples.

CDR3 sequence: CASSSGSTGAYEQYF. CDR3 nucleotides: TGCGCCAGCAGCTCAGGGTCTACAGGAGCCTACGAGCAGTACTTC. The J gene is TRBJ2-7, the V gene TRBV5-1; perhaps TRBD1 as D (5 bases). CDR3 length: 15 amino acids. V lost 3 bases and J lost 2, with 15 bases in between. The V gene's germline CDR1 is SGHRS and CDR2 YFSETQ.

This chain links TRBV7-3 with TRBJ2-3, with 12 bases aligning to TRBD2. The length of the CDR3 is 16 residues. Germline V gene data show CDR1 as SGHTA and CDR2 as FQGTGA. Unmatched junction bases numbered 5, after V lost 5 bases and J lost 2 bases. CDR3 protein: CASSRASGRATDTQYF. CDR3 coding DNA: TGTGCCAGCAGCCGAGCTAGCGGGAGGGCCACAGATACGCAGTATTTT. The whole variable domain, filled in from reference TRBV7-3 and TRBJ2-3, reads GAGVSQTPSNKVTEKGKYVELRCDPISGHTALYWYRQSLGQGPEFLIYFQGTGAADDSGLPNDRFFAVRPEGSVSTLKIQRTERGDSAVYLCASSRASGRATDTQYFGPGTRLTVL.

This rearrangement joins TRBV28 to TRBJ1-5; possibly TRBD1 for D (6 bases). The CDR3 contains 14 residues. Trimming removed 7 bases at V and 5 bases at J, with 15 bases between. CDR1 is MDHEN and CDR2 is SYDVKM in the germline V gene. CDR3 bases: TGTGCCAGCACCCTAGGGGGTGTCGATCAGCCCCAGCATTTT. Translation gives CASTLGGVDQPQHF.

The rearrangement joins TRBV6-6 to TRBJ2-5, with 7 bases aligning to TRBD1. CDR1 is MNHNY and CDR2 is SVGAGI in the germline V gene (reference sequence). The CDR3 length is 15 residues. Trimming removed 7 bases from V and 5 bases from J; junction bases left unmatched: 13. The CDR3 loop is CASNPVQGVRETQYF. The CDR3, as DNA: TGTGCCAGCAACCCGGTTCAGGGGGTCCGGGAGACCCAGTACTTC.

CDR3 sequence (DNA): TGTGCCAGCACCCTTTTTTCCGGGGCATCCTACGAGCAGTACTTC. It is translated as CASTLFSGASYEQYF. The chain links TRBV6-1 to TRBJ2-7; D tentatively fits TRBD1 or TRBD2 (5 bases each). Germline lookup yields CDR1 MNHNS and CDR2 SASEGT. The CDR3 consists of 15 residues. Trimming stripped 7 bases from V and 1 base from J, with 17 bases between.

The gene calls are TRBV28 and TRBJ1-4; possibly TRBD1 for D (5 bases). Germline V gene sequence: CDR1 MDHEN, CDR2 SYDVKM. The V and J ends lost 4 bases and 0 bases respectively, with 21 bases between them. CDR3 length equals 19 residues. This CDR3 reads CASSSTTGVDRATNEKLFF. The CDR3 region has the DNA TGTGCCAGCAGTTCAACAACGGGGGTTGACAGAGCAACTAATGAAAAACTGTTTTTT.

V usage is TRBV7-3 and J usage is TRBJ2-3; TRBD1 matches 10 bases. This CDR3 is built from 15 residues. V lost 5 bases, J lost 3 bases, and 5 bases stayed unmatched. Germline CDR1 SGHTA, CDR2 FQGTGA. Written as DNA, the CDR3 is TGTGCCAGCAGCCGACAGGGGGCAATAACAGATACGCAGTATTTT. Translated: CASSRQGAITDTQYF.

The V gene is TRBV9, the J gene TRBJ2-5, with 12 bases fitting TRBD2. V shed 3 bases and J 5 bases; nucleotides not matched to a gene: 8. The CDR3 has 16 residues. CDR1 is SGDLS and CDR2 is YYNGEE in the germline V gene. In DNA, the CDR3 is TGTGCCAGCAGCGCGCGGACTAGCGGGATGGGTGAGACCCAGTACTTC. As protein: CASSARTSGMGETQYF.

The chain carries TRBV9 and TRBJ2-1; no reliable D call. V was pared by 3 bases and J by 10 bases, with 17 bases between. Germline V gene data show CDR1 as SGDLS and CDR2 as YYNGEE. CDR3 size: 14 residues. This CDR3 is CASSGMPAVEEQFF. The DNA for the CDR3 is TGTGCCAGCAGCGGAATGCCGGCCGTGGAAGAGCAGTTCTTC.

This chain links TRBV6-5 with TRBJ1-2; tentatively, D is TRBD1 (6 bases). The CDR3 consists of 16 residues. V was trimmed by 0 bases and J by 1 base, leaving 12 bases between them. Germline CDR1 and CDR2: MNHEY and SVGAGI. The DNA for the CDR3 is TGTGCCAGCAGTTACTCCTGGGACAACGATAACTATGGCTACACCTTC. It codes for CASSYSWDNDNYGYTF.

This clone was seen a single time. V and J are TRBV5-5 and TRBJ1-1; D gene uncertain. Germline V gene lookup returns CDR1 SGHKS and CDR2 YYEKEE (reference sequence). V lost 4 bases to trimming and J lost 1 base, with 14 bases between them. There are 15 residues in the CDR3. The CDR3 loop is CASSLGGLKNTEAFF. The CDR3 DNA reads TGTGCCAGCAGCCTAGGAGGGTTGAAGAACACTGAAGCTTTCTTT.

The chain links TRBV5-4 to TRBJ2-3, with no clear D. V shed 3 bases and J shed 11 bases, with 13 bases lying between them. Germline V gives CDR1 SGHNT, CDR2 YYREEE (reference sequence). The CDR3 length is 12 residues. CDR3 protein: CASSSDSNQQYF. CDR3 nucleotides: TGTGCCAGCAGCTCTGACTCAAATCAGCAGTATTTT.

This chain joins TRBV28 and TRBJ1-2; D not resolved. This CDR3 comprises 16 residues. The V gene lost 6 bases and the J gene lost 0 bases, with 17 bases spanning the gap. Germline V CDR1 and CDR2: MDHEN, SYDVKM. For the CDR3, the DNA is TGTGCCAGCAGCTCGCCGGGGAGAAACTCTAACTATGGCTACACCTTC. Translated, it gives CASSSPGRNSNYGYTF.

The chain carries TRBV21-1 and TRBJ2-7. TRBV21-1 is designated a pseudogene. The CDR3 totals 13 residues. The CDR3 nucleotides are TGTGCCAGCAGCAAAGCGCTTTTGCACGAGCAGTACTTC. This translates into CASSKALLHEQYF.

The CDR3 bases are TGTGCCAGCAGTTTATCCCGGGACAGGTTTTCAAAGTTGAACACTGAAGCTTTCTTT. Amino acids: CASSLSRDRFSKLNTEAFF. The chain uses TRBV28 and TRBJ1-1, with 8 bases that match TRBD1. The CDR3 totals 19 residues. The trim removed 1 base at V and 0 bases at J, leaving 13 bases unmatched. Per germline, CDR1 MDHEN and CDR2 SYDVKM.

This chain joins TRBV14 and TRBJ2-5, with TRBD2 matching over 10 bases. The CDR3 contains 16 residues. J lost 5 bases, V lost 1 base, and 7 bases had no gene match. Germline-derived CDR1 and CDR2 are SGHDN and FVKESK. Here the CDR3 DNA reads TGTGCCAGCAGCCAAGTCCGAGCGGGAGGGCGGGAGACCCAGTACTTC. It translates to CASSQVRAGGRETQYF.

The chain is built from TRBV18 and TRBJ1-3; D perhaps matches TRBD1 (5 bases). Germline CDR1 is KGHSH and CDR2 is LQKENI. Trimming removed 4 bases from V and 0 bases from J, with 16 bases in between. This CDR3 comprises 17 residues. This chain's CDR3 is CASSLHLPDTSGNTIYF. The CDR3 bases are TGTGCCAGCTCACTCCACCTACCGGACACCTCTGGAAACACCATATATTTT.

This sequence joins TRBV19 and TRBJ2-2, with 7 bases identical to TRBD2. The germline V gene encodes CDR1 LNHDA and CDR2 SQIVND (reference sequence). V gave up 9 bases and J gave up 3 bases; unmatched junction bases: 7. The CDR3 is made up of 14 amino acids. The chain's CDR3 is CASSYGRYTGELFF. In DNA, the CDR3 is TGTGCCAGCAGTTACGGGAGGTACACCGGGGAGCTGTTTTTT. The whole variable domain, filled in from reference TRBV19 and TRBJ2-2, reads DGGITQSPKYLFRKEGQNVTLSCEQNLNHDAMYWYRQDPGQGLRLIYYSQIVNDFQKGDIAEGYSVSREKKESFPLTVTSAQKNPTAFYLCASSYGRYTGELFFGEGSRLTVL.

This clone was found once. The chain joins TRBV28 to TRBJ1-3; D remains unclear. V was shortened by 5 bases and J by 2 bases, with 16 bases between the two germline ends. Germline lookup yields CDR1 MDHEN and CDR2 SYDVKM. The CDR3 is made up of 16 amino acids. The CDR3 region is CASSNTPPRTGNTIYF. For the CDR3, the DNA is TGTGCCAGCAGTAACACCCCGCCGCGGACTGGAAACACCATATATTTT.

V gene TRBV9 combines with J gene TRBJ2-1; 11 bases agree with TRBD2. Per germline, CDR1 SGDLS and CDR2 YYNGEE. With 0 bases clipped from V and 9 bases from J, the junction kept 5 bases outside the gene matches. The CDR3 consists of 15 residues. CDR3 sequence reads: CASSVGSGRAGEQFF. The CDR3, as DNA: TGTGCCAGCAGCGTAGGTAGCGGGAGGGCAGGTGAGCAGTTCTTC.

The CDR3 coding sequence is TGTGCCAGCAGCGCCAGGGTGGCGGGAGGAGGCACAGATACGCAGTATTTT. This sequence encodes CASSARVAGGGTDTQYF. This chain connects TRBV9 to TRBJ2-3; 8 bases agree with TRBD2. V lost 3 bases and J lost 1; bases outside the gene matches: 10. Germline values: CDR1 SGDLS, CDR2 YYNGEE. CDR3 length: 17 residues.

This clone was counted once. This chain joins TRBV4-1 and TRBJ1-1; tentative D call: TRBD1 (5 bases). CDR3 length equals 15 residues. CDR1 is MGHRA and CDR2 is YSYEKL in the germline V gene. Deletions cut 0 bases from V and 4 bases from J, with 12 bases between. CDR3 DNA sequence: TGCGCCAGCAGCCAAGATCTGGGGCGTGGCACTGAAGCTTTCTTT. Protein product: CASSQDLGRGTEAFF.

Points on this clone: The same CDR3 can be traced to other DNA sequences in this sample. The rearrangement joins TRBV7-2 to TRBJ2-1; unclear D gene. The germline gives CDR1 SGHTA, CDR2 FQGNSA. The CDR3 sequence is 15 residues long. Between the trimmed V and J ends, which lost 0 bases and 4 bases, there was a span of 10 bases. CDR3 amino acids: CASSLAASTYNEQFF. The CDR3 nucleotides read TGTGCCAGCAGCTTAGCCGCTAGTACATACAATGAGCAGTTCTTC.

This rearrangement joins TRBV30 to TRBJ1-1, with unresolved D. The germline gives CDR1 GTSNPN, CDR2 SVGIG (reference sequence). There are 10 residues in the CDR3. V was cut by 1 base and J by 4 bases, with 1 base left in between. The CDR3 spells CAWSATEAFF. CDR3 nucleotide sequence: TGTGCCTGGAGTGCCACTGAAGCTTTCTTT.

This chain joins TRBV18 and TRBJ2-2, with D tentatively TRBD1 (6 bases). The CDR3 has 16 amino acids. Germline V gene data show CDR1 as KGHSH and CDR2 as LQKENI. The V end lost 1 base, the J end lost 1 base, and 10 bases lay between the germline ends. CDR3 nucleotide sequence: TGTGCCAGCTCACCACTAGGGGGTCTGAACACCGGGGAGCTGTTTTTT. It translates to CASSPLGGLNTGELFF.

The chain uses TRBV9 and TRBJ2-7; 7 bases are shared with TRBD2. Germline assignment: CDR1 SGDLS and CDR2 YYNGEE. Trimming took 0 bases from V and 6 from J; bases not matched to a gene: 12. This CDR3 region has 16 residues. CDR3 DNA sequence: TGTGCCAGCAGCGTAGACGGCGGGAGCTTATCTCGCGAGCAGTACTTC. Translating gives CASSVDGGSLSREQYF.

The chain uses TRBV5-1 and TRBJ2-3, with unresolved D. Germline CDR1 and CDR2: SGHRS and YFSETQ. The CDR3 is made up of 14 amino acids. Trimming left V 0 bases short and J 6 bases short, with 11 bases between. The CDR3 loop is CASSLERYLDTQYF. The CDR3 DNA reads as TGCGCCAGCAGCTTGGAAAGGTATTTGGATACGCAGTATTTT.